Below, 23 T cell receptor beta chains from the same sample are listed, as sequenced in a study of blood T cell repertoires in COVID-19. Using immunoSEQ multiplex PCR, the repertoire was profiled, and TCRdb retains in-frame clones only, with some absent. The sample records about 200,000 clones, approximately 84% being singletons. Sequenced input: peripheral blood. The receptor set was obtained from a human donor with acute or convalescent COVID-19. The donor label of this sample is uncertain.

V usage is TRBV5-6 and J usage is TRBJ1-1; TRBD1 matches at 7 bases. Trimming at V came to 1 base and at J to 4 bases, leaving 7 bases not matched to a gene. CDR1 is SGHDT and CDR2 is YYEEEE in the germline V gene. This CDR3 comprises 15 residues. CDR3 in amino acids: CASSLRLRDSTEAFF. The CDR3 nucleotides read TGTGCCAGCAGCTTGCGTCTTAGGGACAGCACTGAAGCTTTCTTT.

J is TRBJ2-7 and V is TRBV11-2; perhaps TRBD1 as D (5 bases). The CDR3 length is 14 residues. CDR1 and CDR2 (germline): SGHAT, FQNNGV. Deletions cut 2 bases from V and 2 bases from J, with 10 bases between. This CDR3 reads CASSLSTATYEQYF. The CDR3 DNA sequence: TGTGCCAGCAGCTTATCGACAGCCACCTACGAGCAGTACTTC.

V gene TRBV28 combines with J gene TRBJ2-5, with a weak D call TRBD2 (7 bases). Per the germline V gene, CDR1 is MDHEN and CDR2 is SYDVKM. Between the trimmed V and J ends, which lost 11 bases and 5 bases, there was a span of 18 bases. The CDR3 is 13 amino acids. CDR3 bases: TGTGCCGGTAGGGGGGGGTCCTCGGAGACCCAGTACTTC. It specifies CAGRGGSSETQYF.

The chain couples TRBV5-4 to TRBJ2-5, with 11 nucleotides matching TRBD2. There are 14 residues in the CDR3. Germline-derived CDR1 and CDR2 are SGHNT and YYREEE (reference sequence). Trimming took 2 bases from V and 5 from J; bases not matched to a gene: 2. CDR3 coding DNA: TGTGCCAGCAGCTTAACTAGCGGGAGTGAGACCCAGTACTTC. It codes for CASSLTSGSETQYF.

V and J are TRBV7-6 and TRBJ2-1, with 12 bases fitting TRBD2. Per the germline V gene, CDR1 is SGHVS and CDR2 is FNYEAQ. Trimming removed 1 base from V and 0 bases from J; junction bases left unmatched: 4. This CDR3 has 18 residues. The CDR3 nucleotides read TGTGCCAGCAGCTTAGGGACTAGCGGGAAGAGCTCCTACAATGAGCAGTTCTTC. Its protein is CASSLGTSGKSSYNEQFF.

V gene TRBV19 combines with J gene TRBJ2-7; D call uncertain. Germline assignment: CDR1 LNHDA and CDR2 SQIVND (reference sequence). This CDR3 region has 14 residues. Trimming removed 4 bases from V and 4 bases from J, with 14 bases in between. This CDR3 is CASSRASSGYEQYF. DNA of the CDR3: TGTGCCAGTAGTAGGGCGTCCTCTGGGTACGAGCAGTACTTC.

This chain connects TRBV7-9 to TRBJ2-1; D possibly corresponds to TRBD2 (6 bases). V was clipped by 5 bases and J by 8 bases, with 19 bases between them. The CDR3 loop spans 15 amino acids. Germline V gene lookup returns CDR1 SEHNR and CDR2 FQNEAQ (reference sequence). The CDR3 loop is CASSLFLAAGHEQFF. The DNA for the CDR3 is TGTGCCAGCAGCCTCTTTCTGGCGGCGGGACATGAGCAGTTCTTC.

The V and J genes are TRBV7-3 and TRBJ2-1; a weak D match, TRBD1 (6 bases). Trimming took 0 bases from V and 8 from J, leaving 11 bases between them. The CDR3 covers 14 residues. CDR1 SGHTA and CDR2 FQGTGA come from the germline V gene. The CDR3 sequence: CASSLTGTSHEQFF. The CDR3 DNA follows: TGTGCCAGCAGCTTAACGGGGACATCGCATGAGCAGTTCTTC. The variable domain in full, completed from reference TRBV7-3 and TRBJ2-1, reads GAGVSQTPSNKVTEKGKYVELRCDPISGHTALYWYRQSLGQGPEFLIYFQGTGAADDSGLPNDRFFAVRPEGSVSTLKIQRTERGDSAVYLCASSLTGTSHEQFFGPGTRLTVL.

The chain links TRBV9 to TRBJ1-1; no definite D call. CDR3 length equals 14 residues. CDR1 and CDR2 (germline): SGDLS, YYNGEE. V was clipped by 4 bases and J by 1 base, with 11 bases between them. Written as DNA, the CDR3 is TGTGCCAGCAGCTCCGATGTCGGGAACACTGAAGCTTTCTTT. Protein product: CASSSDVGNTEAFF.

The gene calls are TRBV6-1 and TRBJ2-3, with 11 bases matching TRBD2. V was pared by 3 bases and J by 2 bases, with 7 bases of the junction left unmatched. Germline values: CDR1 MNHNS, CDR2 SASEGT. The CDR3 runs 17 residues. The CDR3 sequence: CASSDPRLAGTTDTQYF. The CDR3, as DNA: TGTGCCAGCAGTGACCCTCGACTAGCGGGAACCACAGATACGCAGTATTTT.

The genes are TRBV28 and TRBJ2-7; 8 bases fit TRBD2. CDR3 size: 17 residues. Germline lookup yields CDR1 MDHEN and CDR2 SYDVKM. With V trimmed by 3 bases and J by 3 bases, 13 bases remained unmatched. In DNA, the CDR3 is TGTGCCAGCAGTTTTGGCGGAGGGGGACTAGGGGTCTACGAGCAGTACTTC. This codes for CASSFGGGGLGVYEQYF.

V usage is TRBV7-9 and J usage is TRBJ2-3, with a tentative D call TRBD1 (5 bases). Germline loops: CDR1 SEHNR, CDR2 FQNEAQ (reference sequence). The ends were cut back, 2 bases at V and 5 bases at J, with 17 bases in the middle. CDR3 length: 16 residues. For the CDR3, the DNA is TGTGCCAGCAGCTTATTAGGGCAGGGTTCTCGAGATACGCAGTATTTT. This encodes CASSLLGQGSRDTQYF.

The rearrangement joins TRBV6-5 to TRBJ1-5; TRBD1 is a possible D gene (5 bases). The germline V gene has CDR1 MNHEY and CDR2 SVGAGI. This CDR3 has 14 amino acids. The V gene lost 5 bases and the J gene lost 0 bases, with 8 bases spanning the gap. In DNA form, the CDR3 reads TGTGCCAGCAGTAGGGACTATAGCAATCAGCCCCAGCATTTT. Amino acids: CASSRDYSNQPQHF.

The chain recombines TRBV5-8 with TRBJ1-2, with TRBD1 matching 7 bases. V was pared by 2 bases and J by 3 bases, with 4 bases of the junction left unmatched. CDR1 is SGHTS and CDR2 is YDEGEE in the germline V gene. The CDR3 is 14 residues long. The CDR3, as DNA: TGTGCCAGCAGCTTCTTAGACAGGGACTATGGCTACACCTTC. This codes for CASSFLDRDYGYTF.

This chain links TRBV28 with TRBJ2-1; D remains ambiguous. The V gene's germline CDR1 is MDHEN and CDR2 SYDVKM. Deletions cut 1 base from V and 8 bases from J, with 12 bases between. The CDR3 loop spans 14 amino acids. DNA for the CDR3: TGTGCCAGCAGTTTATACGGGTACGGGTATGAGCAGTTCTTC. It translates to CASSLYGYGYEQFF.

The chain carries TRBV30 and TRBJ1-3; D is uncertain. V was pared by 3 bases and J by 3 bases, with 12 bases between. The CDR3 totals 14 residues. Per germline, CDR1 GTSNPN and CDR2 SVGIG (reference sequence). The CDR3 sequence is CAWSAGGGGNTIYF. CDR3 bases: TGTGCCTGGAGCGCAGGAGGCGGTGGAAACACCATATATTTT. Full variable domain (remainder filled in from reference TRBV30 and TRBJ1-3): SQTIHQWPATLVQPVGSPLSLECTVEGTSNPNLYWYRQAAGRGLQLLFYSVGIGQISSEVPQNLSASRPQDRQFILSSKKLLLSDSGFYLCAWSAGGGGNTIYFGEGSWLTVV.

This chain joins TRBV25-1 and TRBJ1-6; possibly TRBD1 for D (5 bases). V was shortened by 2 bases and J by 7 bases, with 9 bases between the two germline ends. This CDR3 region has 14 residues. Germline values: CDR1 MGHDK, CDR2 SYGVNS. CDR3 amino acids: CASSEAGKNSPLHF. Written as DNA, the CDR3 is TGTGCCAGCAGTGAAGCAGGGAAGAATTCACCCCTCCACTTT.

V gene TRBV18 combines with J gene TRBJ2-7, with D possibly being TRBD1 (6 bases). This CDR3 spans 13 amino acids. The germline CDR1 and CDR2 sequences are KGHSH and LQKENI. V lost 6 bases to trimming and J lost 3 bases, with 12 bases between them. The CDR3 region is CASSRQEIYEQYF. In DNA form, the CDR3 reads TGTGCCAGCTCTCGACAGGAGATCTACGAGCAGTACTTC.

The chain recombines TRBV7-9 with TRBJ2-3, with 14 bases matching TRBD2. With V trimmed by 4 bases and J by 2 bases, 5 bases remained unmatched. This CDR3 contains 17 residues. Looked up from germline, CDR1 is SEHNR and CDR2 is FQNEAQ (reference sequence). In DNA form, the CDR3 reads TGTGCCAGCAGCTCGAGGGGACTAGCGGGAGTCACAGATACGCAGTATTTT. Amino acid sequence: CASSSRGLAGVTDTQYF.

The chain is built from TRBV29-1 and TRBJ2-3; a weak D match, TRBD1 (6 bases). Deletions cut 2 bases from V and 3 bases from J, with 12 bases between. The germline gives CDR1 SQVTM, CDR2 ANQGSEA. The length of the CDR3 is 14 residues. The CDR3 DNA is TGCAGCGTTGAACAGGGGTTGAGGACAGATACGCAGTATTTT. It is translated as CSVEQGLRTDTQYF.

This chain uses TRBV2 with TRBJ2-1; D is possibly TRBD2 (6 bases). Per germline, CDR1 SNHLY and CDR2 FYNNEI. V was trimmed by 6 bases and J by 9 bases, leaving 9 bases between them. The CDR3 totals 11 residues. The CDR3 DNA reads TGTGCCAGCAGCGGGAGCCTTGAGCAGTTCTTC. It is translated as CASSGSLEQFF. The full variable domain, in which reference TRBV2 and TRBJ2-1 provide the parts outside the CDR3, is EPEVTQTPSHQVTQMGQEVILRCVPISNHLYFYWYRQILGQKVEFLVSFYNNEISEKSEIFDDQFSVERPDGSNFTLKIRSTKLEDSAMYFCASSGSLEQFFGPGTRLTVL.

This rearrangement joins TRBV19 to TRBJ1-1; the match to TRBD1 covers 7 bases. The CDR3 sequence is 12 residues long. V shed 10 bases and J 3 bases; nucleotides not matched to a gene: 5. From germline, CDR1 is LNHDA and CDR2 SQIVND (reference sequence). CDR3 in DNA: TGTGCCACGGGGCAGGGGGACACTGAAGCTTTCTTT. It codes for CATGQGDTEAFF.

On this clone itself: This sample also contains other DNA sequences that code for the same CDR3. V is TRBV19 and J is TRBJ1-2; 12 bases fit TRBD1. CDR3 size: 13 residues. CDR1 and CDR2 from the germline V gene are LNHDA and SQIVND (reference sequence). Trimming took 6 bases from V and 8 from J; bases not matched to a gene: 4. The DNA of the CDR3 is TGTGCCAGTAGCCGGGACAGGGGGCTCGGCTACACCTTC. Translation: CASSRDRGLGYTF.